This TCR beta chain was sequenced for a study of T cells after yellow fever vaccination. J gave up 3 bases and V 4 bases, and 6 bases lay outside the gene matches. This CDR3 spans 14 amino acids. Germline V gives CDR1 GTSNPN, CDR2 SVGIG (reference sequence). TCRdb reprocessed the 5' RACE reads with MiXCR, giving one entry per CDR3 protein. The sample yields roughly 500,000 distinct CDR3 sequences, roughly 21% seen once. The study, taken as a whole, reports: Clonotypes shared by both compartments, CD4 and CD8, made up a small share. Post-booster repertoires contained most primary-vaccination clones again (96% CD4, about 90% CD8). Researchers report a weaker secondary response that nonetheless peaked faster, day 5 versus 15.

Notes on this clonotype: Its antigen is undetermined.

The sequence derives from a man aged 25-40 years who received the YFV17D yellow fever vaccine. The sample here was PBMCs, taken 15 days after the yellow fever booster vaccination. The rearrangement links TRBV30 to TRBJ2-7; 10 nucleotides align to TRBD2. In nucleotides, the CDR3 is TGTGCCTGGACAAGCGGGAGGGCCAACTACGAGCAGTACTTC. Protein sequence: CAWTSGRANYEQYF.